The 5 T cell receptor beta chains below all came from one sample that was sequenced in a study of T cells after yellow fever vaccination. TCRdb called the 5' RACE reads again in MiXCR, with one record for every CDR3 protein. Here the sample spans about 32,000 distinct CDR3 sequences, 6.5% to 8% being singletons. The sample consisted of PBMCs, either bulk or a sorted T-cell subset (CD4+, CD8+, memory, or dextramer-sorted; not recorded which), taken on the day of the first yellow fever vaccination. These receptors came from a man younger than 35 who received the YFV17D yellow fever vaccine.

This clonotype was counted ten times or more. The V and J genes are TRBV2 and TRBJ1-5, with 7 bases lining up with TRBD1. The CDR3 runs 15 residues. Losses at the gene ends were 6 bases for V and 5 bases for J; bases not matched to a gene: 10. Germline assignment: CDR1 SNHLY and CDR2 FYNNEI. The CDR3 region has the DNA TGTGCCAGCAGACAAGACAGGGCTGACCATCAGCCCCAGCATTTT. Its translation is CASRQDRADHQPQHF.

This clonotype was seen ten or more times. The chain combines TRBV7-2 with TRBJ2-3; TRBD2 is a possible D gene (5 bases). The CDR3 has 15 amino acids. Germline CDR1 reads SGHTA; CDR2 reads FQGNSA. The germline V and J ends were trimmed by 1 base and 1 base, with 9 bases remaining between them. The CDR3 protein is CASSLGTPRTDTQYF. The DNA of the CDR3 is TGTGCCAGCAGCTTAGGGACTCCCCGCACAGATACGCAGTATTTT.

V and J are TRBV29-1 and TRBJ2-4; 8 positions match TRBD2. Germline CDR1 and CDR2: SQVTM and ANQGSEA. CDR3 length: 14 residues. For the CDR3, the DNA is TGCGGAGGATGGGCCTCGGGGGGGGGAGACATTCAGTACTTC. This encodes CGGWASGGGDIQYF.

About this clonotype itself: A read error is possible here, since a much larger clone lies one base away. This chain connects TRBV27 to TRBJ2-5; 7 nucleotides match TRBD2. Germline values: CDR1 MNHEY, CDR2 SMNVEV (reference sequence). CDR3 size: 16 residues. With 7 bases clipped from V and 5 bases from J, the junction kept 16 bases outside the gene matches. The CDR3 coding sequence is TGTGCCAGCAATTTGCGGGCTAGCGGTCTACGGGAGACCCAGTACTTC. Translation: CASNLRASGLRETQYF.

At least ten counts were recorded for this clonotype. This chain connects TRBV24-1 to TRBJ2-2; D is undetermined. CDR1 and CDR2 (germline): KGHDR, SFDVKD. The CDR3 has 15 residues. V lost 3 bases and J lost 6, with 13 bases in between. CDR3 in amino acids: CATSDSGVGAGELFF. DNA for the CDR3: TGTGCCACCAGTGATAGTGGGGTTGGAGCCGGGGAGCTGTTTTTT.